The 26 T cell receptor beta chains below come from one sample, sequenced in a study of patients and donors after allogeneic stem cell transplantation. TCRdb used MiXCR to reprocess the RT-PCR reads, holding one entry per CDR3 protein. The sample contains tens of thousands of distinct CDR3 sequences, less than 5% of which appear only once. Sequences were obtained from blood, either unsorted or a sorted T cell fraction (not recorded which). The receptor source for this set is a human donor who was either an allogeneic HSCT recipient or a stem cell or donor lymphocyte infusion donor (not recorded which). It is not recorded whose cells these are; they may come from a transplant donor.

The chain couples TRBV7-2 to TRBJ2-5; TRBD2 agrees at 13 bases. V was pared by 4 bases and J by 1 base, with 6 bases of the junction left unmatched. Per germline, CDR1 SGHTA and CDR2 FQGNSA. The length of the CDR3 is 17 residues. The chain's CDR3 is CASSSGLAGPLQETQYF. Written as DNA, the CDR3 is TGTGCCAGCAGCTCGGGACTAGCGGGGCCTCTCCAAGAGACCCAGTACTTC. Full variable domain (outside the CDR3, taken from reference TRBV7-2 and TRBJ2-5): GAGVSQSPSNKVTEKGKDVELRCDPISGHTALYWYRQSLGQGLEFLIYFQGNSAPDKSGLPSDRFSAERTGGSVSTLTIQRTQQEDSAVYLCASSSGLAGPLQETQYFGPGTRLLVL.

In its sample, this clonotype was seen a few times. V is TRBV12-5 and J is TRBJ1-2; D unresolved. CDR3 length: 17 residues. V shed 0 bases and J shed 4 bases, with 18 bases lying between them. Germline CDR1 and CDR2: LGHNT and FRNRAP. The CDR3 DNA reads TGTGCTAGTGGTTTGGTACTTAGAGGGATCCCTTTCTATGGCTACACCTTC. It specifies CASGLVLRGIPFYGYTF.

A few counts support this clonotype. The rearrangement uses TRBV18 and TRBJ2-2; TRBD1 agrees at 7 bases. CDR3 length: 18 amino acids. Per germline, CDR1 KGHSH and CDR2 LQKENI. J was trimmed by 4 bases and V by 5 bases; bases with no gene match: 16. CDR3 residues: CASSTSAPGQDVTGELFF. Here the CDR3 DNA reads TGTGCCAGCTCAACCAGCGCACCTGGACAGGACGTCACCGGGGAGCTGTTTTTT.

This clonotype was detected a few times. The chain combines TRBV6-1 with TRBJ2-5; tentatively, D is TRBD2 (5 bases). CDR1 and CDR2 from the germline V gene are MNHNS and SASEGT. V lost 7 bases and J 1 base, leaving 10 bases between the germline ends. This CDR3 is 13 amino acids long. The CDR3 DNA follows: TGTGCCAGCACCTTTACTAGCCAAGAGACCCAGTACTTC. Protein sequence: CASTFTSQETQYF.

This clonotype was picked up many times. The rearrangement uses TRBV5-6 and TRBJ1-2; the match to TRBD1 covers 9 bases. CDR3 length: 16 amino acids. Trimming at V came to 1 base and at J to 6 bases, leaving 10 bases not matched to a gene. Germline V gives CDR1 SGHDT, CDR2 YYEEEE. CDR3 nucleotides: TGTGCCAGCAGCTTGATGGGTGGGACAGGGAGGAATGGCTACACCTTC. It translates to CASSLMGGTGRNGYTF.

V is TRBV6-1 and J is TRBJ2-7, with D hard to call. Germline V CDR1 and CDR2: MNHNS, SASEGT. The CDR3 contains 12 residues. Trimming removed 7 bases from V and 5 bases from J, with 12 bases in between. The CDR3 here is CASKGSGDEQYF. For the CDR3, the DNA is TGTGCCAGCAAAGGTAGTGGCGACGAGCAGTACTTC.

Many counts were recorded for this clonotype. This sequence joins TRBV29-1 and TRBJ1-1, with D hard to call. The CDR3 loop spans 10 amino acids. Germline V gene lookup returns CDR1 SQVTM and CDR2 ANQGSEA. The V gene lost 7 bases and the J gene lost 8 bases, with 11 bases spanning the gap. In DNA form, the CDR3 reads TGCAGCGCCATCCTTGGGGAAGCTTTCTTT. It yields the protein CSAILGEAFF. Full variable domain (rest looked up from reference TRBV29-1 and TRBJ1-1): SAVISQKPSRDICQRGTSLTIQCQVDSQVTMMFWYRQQPGQSLTLIATANQGSEATYESGFVIDKFPISRPNLTFSTLTVSNMSPEDSSIYLCSAILGEAFFGQGTRLTVV.

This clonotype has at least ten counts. The CDR3 sequence is CASSYQRARSYEQYF. The CDR3 region has the DNA TGTGCCAGCAGTTATCAGAGGGCGCGGAGCTACGAGCAGTACTTC. This rearrangement joins TRBV6-5 to TRBJ2-7, with D maybe TRBD2 (5 bases). Per the germline V gene, CDR1 is MNHEY and CDR2 is SVGAGI. CDR3 size: 15 residues. Trimming cost V 3 bases and J 3 bases, with 15 bases left between them.

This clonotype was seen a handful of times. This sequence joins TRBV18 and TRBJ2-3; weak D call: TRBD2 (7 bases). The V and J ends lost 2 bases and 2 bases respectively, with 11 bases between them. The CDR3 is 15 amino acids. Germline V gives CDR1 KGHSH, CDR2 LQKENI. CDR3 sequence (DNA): TGTGCCAGCTCACCAACAGGGACTACCACAGATACGCAGTATTTT. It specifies CASSPTGTTTDTQYF.

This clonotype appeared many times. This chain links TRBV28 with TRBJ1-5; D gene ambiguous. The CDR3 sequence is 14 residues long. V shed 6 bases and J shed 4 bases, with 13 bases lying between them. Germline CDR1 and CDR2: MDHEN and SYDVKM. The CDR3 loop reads CASSGWQLNQPQHF. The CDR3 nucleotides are TGTGCCAGCAGCGGTTGGCAGCTAAATCAGCCCCAGCATTTT.

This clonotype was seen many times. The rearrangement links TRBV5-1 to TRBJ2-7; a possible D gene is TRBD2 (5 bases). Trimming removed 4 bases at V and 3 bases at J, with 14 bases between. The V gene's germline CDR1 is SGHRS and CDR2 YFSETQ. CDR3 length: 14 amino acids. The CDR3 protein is CASSLGIRDYEQYF. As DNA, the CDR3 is TGCGCCAGCAGCCTTGGCATCCGGGACTACGAGCAGTACTTC.

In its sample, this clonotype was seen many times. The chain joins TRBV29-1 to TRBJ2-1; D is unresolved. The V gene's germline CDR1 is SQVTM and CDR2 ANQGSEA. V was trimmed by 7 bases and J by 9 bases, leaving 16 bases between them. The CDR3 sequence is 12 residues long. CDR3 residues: CSGGTYKSEQFF. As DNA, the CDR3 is TGCAGCGGGGGAACCTACAAAAGTGAGCAGTTCTTC.

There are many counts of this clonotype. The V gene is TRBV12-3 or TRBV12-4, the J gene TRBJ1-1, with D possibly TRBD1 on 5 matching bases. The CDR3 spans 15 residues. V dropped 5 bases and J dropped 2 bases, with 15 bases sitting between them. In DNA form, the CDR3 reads TGTGCCAGCAGTGGGGGGAGGCGGTTCAACACTGAAGCTTTCTTT. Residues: CASSGGRRFNTEAFF.

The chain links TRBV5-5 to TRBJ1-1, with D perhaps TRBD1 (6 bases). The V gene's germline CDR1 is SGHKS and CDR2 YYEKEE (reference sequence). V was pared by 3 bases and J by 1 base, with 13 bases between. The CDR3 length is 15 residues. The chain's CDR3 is CASSSRGGENTEAFF. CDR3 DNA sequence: TGTGCCAGCAGCTCCCGGGGGGGCGAGAACACTGAAGCTTTCTTT.

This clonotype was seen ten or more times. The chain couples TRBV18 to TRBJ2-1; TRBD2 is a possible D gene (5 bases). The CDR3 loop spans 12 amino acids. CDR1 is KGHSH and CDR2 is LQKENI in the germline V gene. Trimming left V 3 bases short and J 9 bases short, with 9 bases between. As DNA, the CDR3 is TGTGCCAGCTCACCGCCTGGAGGTGAGCAGTTCTTC. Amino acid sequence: CASSPPGGEQFF.

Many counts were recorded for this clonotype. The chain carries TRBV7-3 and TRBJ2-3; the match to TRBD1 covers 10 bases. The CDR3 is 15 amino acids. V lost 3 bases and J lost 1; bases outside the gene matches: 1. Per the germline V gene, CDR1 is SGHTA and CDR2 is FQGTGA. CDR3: CASSLTGGRTDTQYF. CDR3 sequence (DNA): TGTGCCAGCAGCTTGACAGGGGGCCGCACAGATACGCAGTATTTT.

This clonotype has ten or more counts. The CDR3 reads CASSRGLTTEAFF. The CDR3 DNA reads TGTGCCAGCAGCCGGGGCCTAACCACTGAAGCTTTCTTT. The chain couples TRBV5-6 to TRBJ1-1; D is possibly TRBD1 (5 bases). There are 13 residues in the CDR3. Trimming left V 4 bases short and J 4 bases short, with 11 bases between. Germline assignment: CDR1 SGHDT and CDR2 YYEEEE.

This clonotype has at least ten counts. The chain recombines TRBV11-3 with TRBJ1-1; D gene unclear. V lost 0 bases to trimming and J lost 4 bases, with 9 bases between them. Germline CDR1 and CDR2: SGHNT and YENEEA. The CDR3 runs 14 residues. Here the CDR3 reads CASSLDSSPTEAFF. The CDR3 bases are TGTGCCAGCAGCTTAGACAGTTCTCCCACTGAAGCTTTCTTT.

The DNA of the CDR3 is TGCGCCAGCAGCCAAGATGGGGGACGAGGACTAGCGGGGAACGAGCAGTACTTC. This codes for CASSQDGGRGLAGNEQYF. The gene calls are TRBV4-1 and TRBJ2-7, with 12 positions matching TRBD2. The CDR3 is 18 residues long. Trimming at V came to 0 bases and at J to 5 bases, leaving 11 bases not matched to a gene. Germline loops: CDR1 MGHRA, CDR2 YSYEKL.

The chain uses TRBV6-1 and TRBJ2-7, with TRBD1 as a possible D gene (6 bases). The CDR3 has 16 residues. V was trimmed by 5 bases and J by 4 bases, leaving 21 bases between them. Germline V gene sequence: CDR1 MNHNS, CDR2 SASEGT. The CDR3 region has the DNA TGTGCCAGCAGTCGAACAGGGAATATCGGGTCATACGAGCAGTACTTC. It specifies CASSRTGNIGSYEQYF.

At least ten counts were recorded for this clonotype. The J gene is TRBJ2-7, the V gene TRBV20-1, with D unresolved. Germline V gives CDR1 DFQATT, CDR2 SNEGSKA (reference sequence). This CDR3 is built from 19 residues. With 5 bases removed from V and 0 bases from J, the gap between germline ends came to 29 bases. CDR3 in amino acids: CSASDPAGDDINFSYEQYF. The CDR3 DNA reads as TGCAGTGCTTCCGACCCCGCTGGGGATGACATCAACTTCTCCTACGAGCAGTACTTC.

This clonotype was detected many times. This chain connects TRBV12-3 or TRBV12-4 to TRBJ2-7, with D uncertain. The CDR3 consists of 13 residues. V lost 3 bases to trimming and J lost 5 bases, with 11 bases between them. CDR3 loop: CASSLNRWNEQYF. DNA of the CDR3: TGTGCCAGCAGTTTGAACAGATGGAACGAGCAGTACTTC.

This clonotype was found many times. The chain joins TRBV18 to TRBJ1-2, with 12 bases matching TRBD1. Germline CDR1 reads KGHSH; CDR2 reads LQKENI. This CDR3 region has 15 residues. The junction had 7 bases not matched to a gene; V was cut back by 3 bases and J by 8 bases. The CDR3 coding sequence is TGTGCCAGCTCACCCCCGGGACAGGGGGCGCACGGCTACACCTTC. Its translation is CASSPPGQGAHGYTF.

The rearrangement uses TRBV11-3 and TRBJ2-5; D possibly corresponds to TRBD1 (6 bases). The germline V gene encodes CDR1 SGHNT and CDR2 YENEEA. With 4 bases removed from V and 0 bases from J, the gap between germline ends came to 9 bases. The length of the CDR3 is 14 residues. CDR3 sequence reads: CASSSGQNQETQYF. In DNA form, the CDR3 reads TGTGCCAGCAGCTCCGGACAGAACCAAGAGACCCAGTACTTC.

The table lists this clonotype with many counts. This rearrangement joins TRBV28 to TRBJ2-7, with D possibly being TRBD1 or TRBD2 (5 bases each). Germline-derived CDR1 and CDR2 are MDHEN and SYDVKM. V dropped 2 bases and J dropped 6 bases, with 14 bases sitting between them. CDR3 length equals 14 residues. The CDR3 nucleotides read TGTGCCAGCAGTTTAGTAGGGGACGGGCTCGAGCAGTACTTC. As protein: CASSLVGDGLEQYF.

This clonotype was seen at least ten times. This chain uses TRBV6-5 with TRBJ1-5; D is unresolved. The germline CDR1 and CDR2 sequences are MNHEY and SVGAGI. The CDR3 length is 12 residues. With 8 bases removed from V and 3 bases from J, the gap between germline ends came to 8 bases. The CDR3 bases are TGTGCCAGCGGGCAGAACAATCAGCCCCAGCATTTT. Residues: CASGQNNQPQHF.